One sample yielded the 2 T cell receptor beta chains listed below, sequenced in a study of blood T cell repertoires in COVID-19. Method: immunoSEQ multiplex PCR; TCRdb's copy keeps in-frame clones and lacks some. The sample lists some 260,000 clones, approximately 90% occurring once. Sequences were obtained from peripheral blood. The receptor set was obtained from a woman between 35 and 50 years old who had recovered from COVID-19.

Here the CDR3 DNA reads TGTGCCAGCAGTTTAATTCCGTCCTACGAGCAGTACTTC. Protein sequence: CASSLIPSYEQYF. This chain connects TRBV28 to TRBJ2-7; D is unresolved. This CDR3 has 13 amino acids. Germline assignment: CDR1 MDHEN and CDR2 SYDVKM. V lost 2 bases, J lost 1 base, and 6 bases lay in between.

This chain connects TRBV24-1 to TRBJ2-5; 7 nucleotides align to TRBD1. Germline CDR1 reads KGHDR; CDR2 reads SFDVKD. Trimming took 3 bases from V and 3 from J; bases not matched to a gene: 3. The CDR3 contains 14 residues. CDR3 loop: CATSDPGTEETQYF. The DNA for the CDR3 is TGTGCCACCAGTGATCCCGGGACAGAAGAGACCCAGTACTTC.